This TCR beta chain was retrieved from a study of shared clonotypes between healthy human individuals. General study results and limits: Among the subsets, naive ones generally showed larger estimated richness than memory ones. Investigators collected only blood, and repertoires in tissues likely differ. The rarefaction results pointed to incomplete sorted-subset sequencing despite large depth.

The CDR3 totals 12 residues. Trimming at V came to 6 bases and at J to 4 bases, leaving 4 bases not matched to a gene. Germline assignment: CDR1 SQVTM and CDR2 ANQGSEA. With regard to this clone: What it binds is unknown.

In the authors' workflow: Junction-only sequences produced by ImmunoSEQ had no quality scores, so filtering differed. Clones were read by immunoSEQ multiplex PCR, and TCRdb kept only the in-frame ones, dropping some. D and trimming were read from the DNA, whereas the V and J calls and clone size are those reported in that table. The sample lists more than 2 million clones, around 95% occurring once. This chain uses TRBV29-1 with TRBJ2-5, with 8 bases matching TRBD2. The TCR comes from a man between 18 and 29 years old in good health. Material: naive CD4+ T cells sorted from blood. Subset denoted: CD45RA+ positively selected. The CDR3 is CSVPGGGETQYF. The CDR3 DNA sequence: TGCAGCGTCCCCGGGGGGGGAGAGACCCAGTACTTC.